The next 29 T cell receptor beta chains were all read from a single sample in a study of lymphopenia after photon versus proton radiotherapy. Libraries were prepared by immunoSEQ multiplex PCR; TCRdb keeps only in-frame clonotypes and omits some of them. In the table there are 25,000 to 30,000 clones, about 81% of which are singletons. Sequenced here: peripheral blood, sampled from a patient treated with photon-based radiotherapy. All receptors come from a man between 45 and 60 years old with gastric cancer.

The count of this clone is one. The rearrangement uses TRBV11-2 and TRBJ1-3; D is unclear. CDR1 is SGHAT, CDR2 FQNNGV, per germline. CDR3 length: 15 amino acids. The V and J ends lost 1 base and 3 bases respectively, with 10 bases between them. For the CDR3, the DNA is TGTGCCAGCAGCTTAGGGGGTGGGTTTGGAAACACCATATATTTT. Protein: CASSLGGGFGNTIYF.

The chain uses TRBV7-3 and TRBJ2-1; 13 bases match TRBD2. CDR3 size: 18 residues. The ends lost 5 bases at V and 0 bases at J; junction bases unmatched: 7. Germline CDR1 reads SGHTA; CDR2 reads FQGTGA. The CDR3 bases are TGTGCCAGCAGCCCGGGACTAGCGGGGCTCCTCTCCTACAATGAGCAGTTCTTC. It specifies CASSPGLAGLLSYNEQFF.

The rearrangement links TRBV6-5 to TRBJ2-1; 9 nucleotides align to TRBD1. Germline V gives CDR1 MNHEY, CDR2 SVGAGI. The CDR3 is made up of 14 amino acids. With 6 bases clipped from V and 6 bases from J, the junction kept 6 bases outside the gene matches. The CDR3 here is CASRRTGDVNEQFF. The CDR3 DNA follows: TGTGCCAGCAGGCGGACAGGGGATGTCAATGAGCAGTTCTTC.

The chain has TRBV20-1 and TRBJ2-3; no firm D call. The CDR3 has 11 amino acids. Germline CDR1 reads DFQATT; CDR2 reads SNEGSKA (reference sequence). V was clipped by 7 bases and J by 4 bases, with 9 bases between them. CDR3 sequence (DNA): TGCAGTGTAAACCGAGCAGATACGCAGTATTTT. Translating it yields CSVNRADTQYF.

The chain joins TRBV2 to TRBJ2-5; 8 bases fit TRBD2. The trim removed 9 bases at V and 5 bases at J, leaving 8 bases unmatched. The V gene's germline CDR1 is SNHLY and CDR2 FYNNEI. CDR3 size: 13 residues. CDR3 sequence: CASFRGGRETQYF. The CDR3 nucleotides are TGTGCCAGTTTCCGGGGGGGCCGGGAGACCCAGTACTTC.

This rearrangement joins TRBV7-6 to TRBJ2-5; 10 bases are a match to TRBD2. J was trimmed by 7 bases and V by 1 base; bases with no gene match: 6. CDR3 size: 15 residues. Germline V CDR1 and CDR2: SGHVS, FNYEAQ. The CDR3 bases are TGTGCCAGCAGCTTAGACGCCTCTAGCGGGGGGACCCAGTACTTC. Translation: CASSLDASSGGTQYF. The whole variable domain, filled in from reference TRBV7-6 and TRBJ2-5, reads GAGVSQSPRYKVTKRGQDVALRCDPISGHVSLYWYRQALGQGPEFLTYFNYEAQQDKSGLPNDRFSAERPEGSISTLTIQRTEQRDSAMYRCASSLDASSGGTQYFGPGTRLLVL.

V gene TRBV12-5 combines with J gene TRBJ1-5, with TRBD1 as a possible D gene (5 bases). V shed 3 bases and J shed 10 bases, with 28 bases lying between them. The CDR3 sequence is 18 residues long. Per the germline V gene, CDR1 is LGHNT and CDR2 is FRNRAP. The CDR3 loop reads CASGLTRDGLISGPPQHF. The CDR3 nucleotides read TGTGCTAGTGGTTTAACCCGGGACGGACTAATCAGCGGTCCACCCCAGCATTTT.

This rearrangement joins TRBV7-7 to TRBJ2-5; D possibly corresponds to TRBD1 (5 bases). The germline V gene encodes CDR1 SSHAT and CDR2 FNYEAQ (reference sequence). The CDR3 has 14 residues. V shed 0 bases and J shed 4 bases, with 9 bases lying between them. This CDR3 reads CASSLAGLGETQYF. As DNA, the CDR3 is TGTGCCAGCAGCTTAGCGGGGCTGGGAGAGACCCAGTACTTC.

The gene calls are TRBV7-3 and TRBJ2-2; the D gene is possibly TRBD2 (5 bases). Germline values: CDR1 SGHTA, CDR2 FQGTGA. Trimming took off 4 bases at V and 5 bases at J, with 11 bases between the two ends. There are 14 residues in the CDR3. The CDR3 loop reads CASSSSSFTGELFF. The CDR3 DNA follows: TGTGCCAGCAGCTCGTCTAGCTTTACCGGGGAGCTGTTTTTT.

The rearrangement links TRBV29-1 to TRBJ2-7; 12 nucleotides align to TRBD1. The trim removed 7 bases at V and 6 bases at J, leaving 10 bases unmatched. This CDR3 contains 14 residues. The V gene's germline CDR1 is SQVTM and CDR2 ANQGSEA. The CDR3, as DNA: TGCAGCGCCGATGTGGGACAGGGGGCGGGCGAGCAGTACTTC. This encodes CSADVGQGAGEQYF.

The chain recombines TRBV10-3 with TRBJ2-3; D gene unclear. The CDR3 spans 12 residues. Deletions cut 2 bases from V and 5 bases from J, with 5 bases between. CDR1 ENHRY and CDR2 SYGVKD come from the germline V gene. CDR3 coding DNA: TGTGCCATCAGTGAGGAGGTAGATACGCAGTATTTT. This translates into CAISEEVDTQYF.

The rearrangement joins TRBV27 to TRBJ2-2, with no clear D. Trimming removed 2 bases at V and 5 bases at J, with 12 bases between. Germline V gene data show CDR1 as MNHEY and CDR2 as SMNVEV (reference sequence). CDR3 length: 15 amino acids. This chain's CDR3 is CASSLATVGTGELFF. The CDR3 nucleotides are TGTGCCAGCAGTTTAGCGACTGTGGGGACCGGGGAGCTGTTTTTT.

This CDR3 reads CASRGQLFNSPLHF. The CDR3 nucleotides are TGTGCCAGCAGAGGACAGCTCTTTAATTCACCCCTCCACTTT. The chain links TRBV14 to TRBJ1-6, with TRBD1 as a possible D gene (6 bases). Trimming removed 6 bases at V and 6 bases at J, with 12 bases between. The CDR3 runs to 14 residues. The germline gives CDR1 SGHDN, CDR2 FVKESK.

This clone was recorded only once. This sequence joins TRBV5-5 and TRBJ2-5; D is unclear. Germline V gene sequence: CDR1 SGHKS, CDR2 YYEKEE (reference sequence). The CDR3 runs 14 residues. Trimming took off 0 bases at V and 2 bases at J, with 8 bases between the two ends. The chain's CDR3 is CASSLGSAQETQYF. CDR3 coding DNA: TGTGCCAGCAGCTTGGGGTCAGCACAAGAGACCCAGTACTTC.

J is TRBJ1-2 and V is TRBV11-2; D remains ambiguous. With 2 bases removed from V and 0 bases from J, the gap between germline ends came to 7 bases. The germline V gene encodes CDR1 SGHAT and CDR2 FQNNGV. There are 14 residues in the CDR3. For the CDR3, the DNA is TGTGCCAGCAGCTTAATAGCCGCTAACTATGGCTACACCTTC. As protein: CASSLIAANYGYTF. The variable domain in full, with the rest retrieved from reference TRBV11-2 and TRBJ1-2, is EAGVAQSPRYKIIEKRQSVAFWCNPISGHATLYWYQQILGQGPKLLIQFQNNGVVDDSQLPKDRFSAERLKGVDSTLKIQPAKLEDSAVYLCASSLIAANYGYTFGSGTRLTVV.

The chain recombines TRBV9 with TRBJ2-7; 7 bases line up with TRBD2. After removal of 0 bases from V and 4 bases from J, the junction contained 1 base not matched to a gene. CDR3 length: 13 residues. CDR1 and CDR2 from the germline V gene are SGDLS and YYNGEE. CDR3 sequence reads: CASSVEAGYEQYF. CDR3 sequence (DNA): TGTGCCAGCAGCGTAGAAGCGGGGTACGAGCAGTACTTC.

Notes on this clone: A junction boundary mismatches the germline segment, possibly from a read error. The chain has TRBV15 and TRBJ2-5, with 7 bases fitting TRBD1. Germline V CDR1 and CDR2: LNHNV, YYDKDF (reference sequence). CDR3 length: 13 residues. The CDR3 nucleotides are TGTGCCACCTGCAGGGGGATGGGAGAGACCCAGTACTTC. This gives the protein CATCRGMGETQYF.

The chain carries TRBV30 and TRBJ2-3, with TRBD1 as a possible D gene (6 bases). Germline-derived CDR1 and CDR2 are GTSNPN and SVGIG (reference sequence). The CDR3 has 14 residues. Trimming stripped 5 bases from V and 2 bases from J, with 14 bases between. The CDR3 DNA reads TGTGCCTGGGGACAGCAAAGGGCCACAGATACGCAGTATTTT. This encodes CAWGQQRATDTQYF.

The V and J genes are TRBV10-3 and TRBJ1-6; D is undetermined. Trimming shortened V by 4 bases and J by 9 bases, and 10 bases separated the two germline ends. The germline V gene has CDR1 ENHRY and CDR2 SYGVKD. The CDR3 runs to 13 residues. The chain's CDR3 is CAISGDTSSPLHF. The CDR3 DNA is TGTGCCATCAGTGGAGACACCTCTTCACCCCTCCACTTT.

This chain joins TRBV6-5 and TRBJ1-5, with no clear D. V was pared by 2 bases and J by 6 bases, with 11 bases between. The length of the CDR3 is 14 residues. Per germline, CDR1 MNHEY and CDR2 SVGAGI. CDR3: CASSYDGYGQPQHF. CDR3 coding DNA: TGTGCCAGCAGTTACGACGGGTATGGTCAGCCCCAGCATTTT.

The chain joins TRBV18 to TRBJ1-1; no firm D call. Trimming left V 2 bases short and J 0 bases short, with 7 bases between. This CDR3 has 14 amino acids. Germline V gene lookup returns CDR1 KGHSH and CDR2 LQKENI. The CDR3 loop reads CASSPGRLNTEAFF. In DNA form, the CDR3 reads TGTGCCAGCTCACCAGGCCGGCTGAACACTGAAGCTTTCTTT.

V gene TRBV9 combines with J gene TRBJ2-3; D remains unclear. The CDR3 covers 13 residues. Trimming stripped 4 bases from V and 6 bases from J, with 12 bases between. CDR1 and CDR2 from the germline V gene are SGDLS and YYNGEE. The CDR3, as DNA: TGTGCCAGCAGCCAAAGCGTATCTGATACGCAGTATTTT. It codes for CASSQSVSDTQYF.

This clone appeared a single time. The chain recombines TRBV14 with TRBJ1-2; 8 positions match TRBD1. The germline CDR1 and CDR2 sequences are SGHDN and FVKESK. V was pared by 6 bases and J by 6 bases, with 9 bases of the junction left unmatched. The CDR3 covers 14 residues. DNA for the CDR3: TGTGCCAGCAGTCTTTCAGGGGGCGCCGATGGCTACACCTTC. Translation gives CASSLSGGADGYTF. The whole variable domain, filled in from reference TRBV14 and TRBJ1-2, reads EAGVTQFPSHSVIEKGQTVTLRCDPISGHDNLYWYRRVMGKEIKFLLHFVKESKQDESGMPNNRFLAERTGGTYSTLKVQPAELEDSGVYFCASSLSGGADGYTFGSGTRLTVV.

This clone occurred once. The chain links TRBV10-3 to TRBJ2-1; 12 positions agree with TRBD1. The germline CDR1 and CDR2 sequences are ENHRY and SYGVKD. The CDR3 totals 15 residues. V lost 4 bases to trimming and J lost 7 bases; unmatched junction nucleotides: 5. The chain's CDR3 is CAISGDRGRRNEQFF. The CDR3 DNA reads TGTGCCATCAGTGGGGACAGGGGGCGTCGGAATGAGCAGTTCTTC.

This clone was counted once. The CDR3 protein is CASSLAAAGAYNEQFF. CDR3 sequence (DNA): TGTGCCAGCAGCTTGGCCGCCGCGGGGGCTTACAATGAGCAGTTCTTC. V is TRBV5-6 and J is TRBJ2-1; maybe TRBD2 (7 bases). V was cut by 0 bases and J by 4 bases, with 14 bases left in between. The CDR3 is 16 residues long. Germline V gene data show CDR1 as SGHDT and CDR2 as YYEEEE.

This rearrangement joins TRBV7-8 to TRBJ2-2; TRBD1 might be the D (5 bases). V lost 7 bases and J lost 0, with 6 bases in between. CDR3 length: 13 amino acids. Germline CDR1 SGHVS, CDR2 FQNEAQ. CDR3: CASMGPNTGELFF. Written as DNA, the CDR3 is TGTGCCAGCATGGGGCCGAACACCGGGGAGCTGTTTTTT. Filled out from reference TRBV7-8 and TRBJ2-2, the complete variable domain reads GAGVSQSPRYKVAKRGQDVALRCDPISGHVSLFWYQQALGQGPEFLTYFQNEAQLDKSGLPSDRFFAERPEGSVSTLKIQRTQQEDSAVYLCASMGPNTGELFFGEGSRLTVL.

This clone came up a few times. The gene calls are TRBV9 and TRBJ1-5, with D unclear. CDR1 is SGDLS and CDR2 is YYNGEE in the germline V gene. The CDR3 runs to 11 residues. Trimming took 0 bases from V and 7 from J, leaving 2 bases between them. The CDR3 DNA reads TGTGCCAGCAGCGTAGAACAGCCCCAGCATTTT. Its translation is CASSVEQPQHF.

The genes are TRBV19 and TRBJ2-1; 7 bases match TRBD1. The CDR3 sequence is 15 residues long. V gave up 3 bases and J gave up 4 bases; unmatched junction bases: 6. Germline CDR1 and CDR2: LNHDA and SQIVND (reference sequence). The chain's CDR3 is CASSIRQGVYNEQFF. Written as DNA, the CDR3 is TGTGCCAGTAGTATTCGGCAGGGGGTTTACAATGAGCAGTTCTTC. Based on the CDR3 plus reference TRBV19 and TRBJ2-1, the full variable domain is DGGITQSPKYLFRKEGQNVTLSCEQNLNHDAMYWYRQDPGQGLRLIYYSQIVNDFQKGDIAEGYSVSREKKESFPLTVTSAQKNPTAFYLCASSIRQGVYNEQFFGPGTRLTVL.

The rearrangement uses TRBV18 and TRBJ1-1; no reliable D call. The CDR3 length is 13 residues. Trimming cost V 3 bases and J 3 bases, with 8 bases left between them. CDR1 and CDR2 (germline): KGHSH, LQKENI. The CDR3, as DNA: TGTGCCAGCTCACCGGGAGCATACACTGAAGCTTTCTTT. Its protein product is CASSPGAYTEAFF.